The T cell receptor (beta chain) under discussion was sequenced for a study of T cells after posttransplantation cyclophosphamide. The protocol was immunoSEQ multiplex PCR, while the TCRdb copy is restricted to in-frame clones and leaves out a portion. The repertoire includes fewer than 55,000 clones, 94% of them detected once, and about 3.1% sits in the top ten. Germline V gene sequence: CDR1 SGHTA, CDR2 FQGTGA. The CDR3 covers 16 residues. Trimming left V 6 bases short and J 2 bases short, with 19 bases between. Study-wide results and caveats: Later post-transplant blood repertoires were often dominated by donor CD8+ memory clones. TRB clonality was highly associated with recipient CMV seropositivity and reactivation. Blood and skin or GI T cell repertoires showed limited TRB overlap.

This related bone marrow graft donor gave peripheral blood on the day of marrow donation. In the case of this clone: Its antigen is not identified.

The sequence derives from a woman aged 30 to 39 in good health and a related stem cell transplant donor. V gene TRBV7-3 combines with J gene TRBJ1-2; TRBD1 might be the D (6 bases). Sequenced material: PBMCs. As DNA, the CDR3 is TGTGCCAGCAGTACTCGGTCTGCAGGGGTGAACTATGGCTACACCTTC. Protein: CASSTRSAGVNYGYTF.